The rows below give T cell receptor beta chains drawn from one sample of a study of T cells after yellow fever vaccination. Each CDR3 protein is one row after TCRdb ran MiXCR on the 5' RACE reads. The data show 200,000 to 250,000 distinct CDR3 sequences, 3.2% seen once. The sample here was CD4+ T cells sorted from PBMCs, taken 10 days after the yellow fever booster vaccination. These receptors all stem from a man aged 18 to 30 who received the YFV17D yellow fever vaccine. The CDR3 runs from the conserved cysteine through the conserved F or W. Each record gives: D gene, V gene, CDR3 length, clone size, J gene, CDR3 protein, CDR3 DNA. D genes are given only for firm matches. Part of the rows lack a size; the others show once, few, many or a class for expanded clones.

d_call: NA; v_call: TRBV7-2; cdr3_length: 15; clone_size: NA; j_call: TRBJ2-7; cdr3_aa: CASSLSRGPAYEQYF; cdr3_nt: TGTGCCAGCAGCCTTAGCCGGGGGCCGGCCTACGAGCAGTACTTC
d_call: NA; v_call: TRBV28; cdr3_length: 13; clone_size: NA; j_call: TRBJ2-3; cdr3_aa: CASSLSTTGTQYF; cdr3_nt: TGTGCCAGCAGTTTATCGACCACGGGTACGCAGTATTTT
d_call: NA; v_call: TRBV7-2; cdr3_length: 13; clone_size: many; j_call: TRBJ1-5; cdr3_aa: CASSPDIGQPQHF; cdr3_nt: TGTGCCAGCAGCCCTGACATCGGCCAGCCCCAGCATTTT
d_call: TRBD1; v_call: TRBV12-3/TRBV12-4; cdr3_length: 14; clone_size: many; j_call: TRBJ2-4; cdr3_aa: CASSSGQGEGIQYF; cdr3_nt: TGTGCCAGCAGTTCGGGACAGGGCGAGGGCATTCAGTACTTC
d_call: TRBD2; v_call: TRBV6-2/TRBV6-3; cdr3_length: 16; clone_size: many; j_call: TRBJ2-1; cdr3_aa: CASSYRGGGAVDEQFF; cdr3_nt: TGTGCCAGCAGTTACCGCGGCGGGGGGGCCGTAGATGAGCAGTTCTTC
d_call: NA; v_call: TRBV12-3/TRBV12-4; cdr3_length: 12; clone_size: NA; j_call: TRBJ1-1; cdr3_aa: CASSYRDLEAFF; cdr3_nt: TGTGCCAGCAGTTATCGGGACCTTGAAGCTTTCTTT
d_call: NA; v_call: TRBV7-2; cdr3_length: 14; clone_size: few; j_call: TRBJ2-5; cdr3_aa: CASSLVLWGETQYF; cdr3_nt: TGTGCCAGCAGCTTGGTCCTTTGGGGGGAGACCCAGTACTTC
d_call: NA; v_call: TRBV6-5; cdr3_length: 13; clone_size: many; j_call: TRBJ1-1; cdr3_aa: CASSGNLQGRAFF; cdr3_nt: TGTGCCAGCAGTGGAAACCTACAGGGACGGGCTTTCTTT
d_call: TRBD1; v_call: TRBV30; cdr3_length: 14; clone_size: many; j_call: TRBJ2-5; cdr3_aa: CAWSVGGGTGTQYF; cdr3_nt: TGTGCCTGGAGTGTAGGAGGTGGGACAGGGACCCAGTACTTC
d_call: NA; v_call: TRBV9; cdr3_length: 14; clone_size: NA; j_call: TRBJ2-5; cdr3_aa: CASSVQPGVETQYF; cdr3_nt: TGTGCCAGCAGCGTCCAACCGGGGGTGGAGACCCAGTACTTC
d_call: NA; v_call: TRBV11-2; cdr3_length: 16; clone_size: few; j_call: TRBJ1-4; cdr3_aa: CASSRRDGLTNEKLFF; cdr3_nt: TGTGCCAGCAGCCGTCGGGACGGCCTAACTAATGAAAAACTGTTTTTT
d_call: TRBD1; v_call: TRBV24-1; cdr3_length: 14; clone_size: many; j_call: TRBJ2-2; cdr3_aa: CATSAGQDTGELFF; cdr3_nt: TGTGCCACCAGTGCCGGACAGGACACCGGGGAGCTGTTTTTT
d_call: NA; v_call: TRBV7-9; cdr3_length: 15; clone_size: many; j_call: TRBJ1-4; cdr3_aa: CASSFRTGANEKLFF; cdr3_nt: TGTGCCAGCAGCTTCCGGACGGGCGCTAATGAAAAACTGTTTTTT
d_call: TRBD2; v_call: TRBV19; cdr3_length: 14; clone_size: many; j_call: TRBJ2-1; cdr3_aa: CASRSVGGVNEQFF; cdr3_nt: TGTGCCAGTAGGTCCGTGGGGGGGGTCAATGAGCAGTTCTTC
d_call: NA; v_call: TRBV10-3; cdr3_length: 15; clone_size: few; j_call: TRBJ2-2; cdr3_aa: CAIRGAASDTGELFF; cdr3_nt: TGTGCCATCAGGGGGGCTGCGTCCGACACCGGGGAGCTGTTTTTT
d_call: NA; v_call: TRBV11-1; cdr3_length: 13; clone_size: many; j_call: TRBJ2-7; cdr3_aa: CASSLSPLYEQYF; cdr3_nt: TGTGCCAGCAGCTTATCCCCCTTATACGAGCAGTACTTC
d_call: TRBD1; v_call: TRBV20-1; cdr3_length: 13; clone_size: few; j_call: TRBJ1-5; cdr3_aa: CSSSTGRDQPQHF; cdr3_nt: TGCAGTTCCTCGACAGGGAGAGATCAGCCCCAGCATTTT